One and the same sample provided the 17 T cell receptor beta chains below, sequenced in a study of blood T cells in healthy people across ages. A second PCR of 7 to 11 cycles used a sample-barcoded 5' primer and a J-beta primer mix. TCRdb re-called the 5' RACE reads through MiXCR, storing one row per CDR3 protein. The repertoire holds hundreds of thousands of distinct CDR3 sequences, with around three fifths as singletons. The material sequenced was blood. The origin of the receptors is a man aged 35-49 years in good health.

The V gene is TRBV5-1, the J gene TRBJ1-2; D might be TRBD1 (6 bases). Germline V gene sequence: CDR1 SGHRS, CDR2 YFSETQ. Trimming pared 0 bases from V and 7 bases from J, leaving 16 bases between. This CDR3 spans 15 amino acids. The CDR3 DNA reads TGCGCCAGCAGCTTGGAGCGCTTTGGGGGCTCTGGCTACACCTTC. Translation: CASSLERFGGSGYTF.

V and J are TRBV6-1 and TRBJ1-5, with TRBD1 identical over 8 bases. Germline V gene data show CDR1 as MNHNS and CDR2 as SASEGT. The V segment lost 3 bases and the J segment 5 bases; nucleotides outside the gene matches: 6. CDR3 length equals 15 residues. The CDR3 here is CASSDQGANYQPQHF. The CDR3 region has the DNA TGTGCCAGCAGTGATCAGGGGGCCAATTATCAGCCCCAGCATTTT.

V is TRBV5-1 and J is TRBJ2-5, with 9 bases fitting TRBD2. The CDR3 contains 17 residues. CDR1 is SGHRS and CDR2 is YFSETQ in the germline V gene. J gave up 2 bases and V 1 base, and 9 bases lay outside the gene matches. In DNA form, the CDR3 reads TGCGCCAGCAGCTTGATGTTGTCTAGCGGGGCGCAAGAGACCCAGTACTTC. Translated: CASSLMLSSGAQETQYF.

The chain uses TRBV10-3 and TRBJ2-1; possible D gene TRBD2, 6 bases. The germline gives CDR1 ENHRY, CDR2 SYGVKD. V was shortened by 3 bases and J by 8 bases, with 20 bases between the two germline ends. The CDR3 has 16 residues. CDR3 sequence: CAISDPQPTSHHEQFF. In DNA, the CDR3 is TGTGCCATCAGTGATCCCCAGCCCACTAGCCACCATGAGCAGTTCTTC.

The J gene is TRBJ2-7, the V gene TRBV7-9; the match to TRBD1 covers 10 bases. CDR3 length: 16 residues. J was trimmed by 4 bases and V by 4 bases; bases with no gene match: 10. In germline, CDR1 is SEHNR, CDR2 FQNEAQ (reference sequence). The CDR3 DNA follows: TGTGCCAGCAGCTCGACGGGACAGGGGTCATGGTACGAGCAGTACTTC. Residues: CASSSTGQGSWYEQYF.

The chain carries TRBV29-1 and TRBJ2-7; TRBD2 might be the D (5 bases). Germline V gene lookup returns CDR1 SQVTM and CDR2 ANQGSEA. There are 11 residues in the CDR3. The germline V and J ends were trimmed by 7 bases and 4 bases, with 11 bases remaining between them. CDR3 region: CSASFRYEQYF. DNA of the CDR3: TGCAGCGCTAGCTTTAGGTACGAGCAGTACTTC.

A note on this clonotype: This may be a read error: a much more frequent sequence differs by one nucleotide. V and J are TRBV6-4 and TRBJ2-3; 7 bases are shared with TRBD2. V lost 3 bases, J lost 2 bases, and 2 bases stayed unmatched. This CDR3 comprises 14 residues. Germline values: CDR1 MRHNA, CDR2 SNTAGT. Here the CDR3 DNA reads TGTGCCAGCAGTGAGGGGAGGGCCACAGATACGCAGTATTTT. Its translation: CASSEGRATDTQYF.

The chain is built from TRBV27 and TRBJ2-3; 10 bases align to TRBD2. The CDR3 length is 18 residues. Trimming took 2 bases from V and 0 from J; bases not matched to a gene: 8. Looked up from germline, CDR1 is MNHEY and CDR2 is SMNVEV (reference sequence). CDR3 DNA: TGTGCCAGCAGTTTAATAGCGGGGGGCGTCCCTAGCACAGATACGCAGTATTTT. Protein sequence: CASSLIAGGVPSTDTQYF.

V is TRBV3-1 and J is TRBJ2-3, with TRBD2 identical over 10 bases. The CDR3 totals 16 residues. The germline V gene encodes CDR1 LGHDT and CDR2 YNNKEL (reference sequence). J gave up 7 bases and V 2 bases, and 9 bases lay outside the gene matches. CDR3 sequence reads: CASSQPPAGGRNTQYF. In DNA form, the CDR3 reads TGTGCCAGCAGCCAACCCCCAGCGGGAGGGCGAAATACGCAGTATTTT.

The V gene is TRBV25-1, the J gene TRBJ1-6, with TRBD1 matching over 7 bases. V lost 4 bases and J lost 10; bases outside the gene matches: 10. There are 15 residues in the CDR3. The germline V gene encodes CDR1 MGHDK and CDR2 SYGVNS. CDR3 bases: TGTGCCAGCAGTGCTACCCGGACAGGTCTGTCACCCCTCCACTTT. Encoded protein: CASSATRTGLSPLHF.

The V call is TRBV20-1, the J call TRBJ2-3; no definite D call. Germline loops: CDR1 DFQATT, CDR2 SNEGSKA (reference sequence). The CDR3 contains 11 residues. Trimming pared 7 bases from V and 5 bases from J, leaving 10 bases between. CDR3 region: CSEASLDTQYF. The CDR3 DNA follows: TGCAGTGAAGCTAGTCTAGATACGCAGTATTTT.

The rearrangement links TRBV21-1 to TRBJ2-2; TRBD1, as called in the table, went unchecked against the DNA. TRBV21-1 is classified as a pseudogene. This CDR3 has 15 amino acids. The CDR3, as DNA: TGTGCCAGCAGCCACCGGGACAGGGGTGCCGGGGAGCCGTTTTTT. Encoded protein: CASSHRDRGAGEPFF.

The sample holds a few counts of this clonotype. The chain uses TRBV12-3 or TRBV12-4 and TRBJ2-7, with 10 bases lining up with TRBD1. V was pared by 6 bases and J by 7 bases, with 3 bases of the junction left unmatched. This CDR3 has 12 residues. This chain's CDR3 is CASRRTGGEQYF. Written as DNA, the CDR3 is TGTGCCAGCAGAAGGACAGGGGGGGAGCAGTACTTC.

The chain joins TRBV7-2 to TRBJ2-1, with D maybe TRBD2 (5 bases). The CDR3 spans 14 residues. The germline V gene encodes CDR1 SGHTA and CDR2 FQGNSA. Trimming cost V 1 base and J 4 bases, with 8 bases left between them. CDR3 nucleotides: TGTGCCAGCAGCTTAGAGCGAGGGTACAATGAGCAGTTCTTC. Translated: CASSLERGYNEQFF.

This clonotype was seen a few times. The chain links TRBV7-6 to TRBJ2-5; unclear D gene. The CDR3 consists of 15 residues. Trimming left V 2 bases short and J 2 bases short, with 12 bases between. CDR1 and CDR2 from the germline V gene are SGHVS and FNYEAQ. The CDR3 is CASSLYRATQETQYF. CDR3 coding DNA: TGTGCCAGCAGCTTATATAGGGCTACTCAAGAGACCCAGTACTTC. Together with reference TRBV7-6 and TRBJ2-5, the CDR3 gives the full variable domain: GAGVSQSPRYKVTKRGQDVALRCDPISGHVSLYWYRQALGQGPEFLTYFNYEAQQDKSGLPNDRFSAERPEGSISTLTIQRTEQRDSAMYRCASSLYRATQETQYFGPGTRLLVL.

V gene TRBV12-3 or TRBV12-4 combines with J gene TRBJ2-5; the D gene is possibly TRBD2 (7 bases). V dropped 6 bases and J dropped 2 bases, with 16 bases sitting between them. The CDR3 covers 15 residues. Written as DNA, the CDR3 is TGTGCCAGCAGGAAGGGGGGGGGCCTACAAGAGACCCAGTACTTC. Protein sequence: CASRKGGGLQETQYF.

CDR3 DNA: TGTGTGGCGGACGGTAACAGGGCCAATAATTCACCCCTCCACTTT. Protein sequence: CVADGNRANNSPLHF. V gene TRBV30 combines with J gene TRBJ1-6; D might be TRBD1 (6 bases). The CDR3 length is 15 residues. Germline V CDR1 and CDR2: GTSNPN, SVGIG (reference sequence).